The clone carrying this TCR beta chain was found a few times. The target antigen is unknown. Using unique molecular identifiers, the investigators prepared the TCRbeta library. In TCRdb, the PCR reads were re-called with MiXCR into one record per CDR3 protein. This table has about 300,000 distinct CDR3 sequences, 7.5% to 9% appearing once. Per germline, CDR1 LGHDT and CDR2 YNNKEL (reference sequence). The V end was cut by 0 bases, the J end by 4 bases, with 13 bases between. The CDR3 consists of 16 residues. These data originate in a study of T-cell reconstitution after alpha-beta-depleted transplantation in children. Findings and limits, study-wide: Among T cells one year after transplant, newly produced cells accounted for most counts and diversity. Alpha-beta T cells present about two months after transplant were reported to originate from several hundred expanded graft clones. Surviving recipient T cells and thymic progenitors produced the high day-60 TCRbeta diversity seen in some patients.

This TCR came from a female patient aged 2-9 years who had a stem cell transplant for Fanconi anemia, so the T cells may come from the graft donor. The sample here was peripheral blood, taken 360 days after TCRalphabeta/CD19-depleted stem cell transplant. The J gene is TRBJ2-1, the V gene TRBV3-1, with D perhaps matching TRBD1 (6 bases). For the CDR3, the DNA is TGTGCCAGCAGCCAAGAGGGAGAGGGGGTTTACAATGAGCAGTTCTTC. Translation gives CASSQEGEGVYNEQFF.